These T cell receptor beta chains were read from a single sample in a study of CD8+CD57+ T cells in acquired aplastic anemia. Using its own MiXCR run on the reads, TCRdb lists one record per CDR3 protein. This repertoire shows some 140,000 distinct CDR3 sequences, about 54% found once; its top ten account for roughly 12%. Material for sequencing was sorted CD4+, CD8+, or CD8+CD57+ T cells (not recorded which) from PBMCs. The source is a human donor with aplastic anemia. CDR3s include the opening cysteine and the closing phenylalanine or tryptophan. A D gene is named only where the DNA matches it firmly.

j_call: TRBJ1-1
v_call: TRBV29-1
d_call: .
cdr3_aa: CSVPGAFF

j_call: TRBJ2-7
v_call: TRBV29-1
d_call: .
cdr3_aa: CSVETGPYEQYF

j_call: TRBJ2-5
v_call: TRBV11-1
d_call: TRBD1
cdr3_aa: CASSHPIPDRGQETQYF

j_call: TRBJ2-1
v_call: TRBV5-1
d_call: .
cdr3_aa: CASRPAGEQFF

j_call: TRBJ2-7
v_call: TRBV10-1
d_call: TRBD2
cdr3_aa: CASSGERGDSYEQYF

j_call: TRBJ1-1
v_call: TRBV6-9
d_call: TRBD1
cdr3_aa: CASSYRQGRGTEAFF

j_call: TRBJ2-3
v_call: TRBV28
d_call: .
cdr3_aa: CASSHSGVYEGDTQYF

j_call: TRBJ1-6
v_call: TRBV6-2/TRBV6-3
d_call: TRBD1
cdr3_aa: CASLGQAFSYNSPLHF

j_call: TRBJ2-7
v_call: TRBV20-1
d_call: .
cdr3_aa: CSASDLGAGAYEQYF

j_call: TRBJ1-2
v_call: TRBV19
d_call: TRBD1
cdr3_aa: CAVDRVRYGYTF

j_call: TRBJ2-7
v_call: TRBV12-3/TRBV12-4
d_call: .
cdr3_aa: CASSFYSYEQYF

j_call: TRBJ1-1
v_call: TRBV24-1
d_call: .
cdr3_aa: CATSDRSRGFTEAFF

j_call: TRBJ2-7
v_call: TRBV19
d_call: TRBD2
cdr3_aa: CASSPFSTSGSYEQYF

j_call: TRBJ2-1
v_call: TRBV9
d_call: .
cdr3_aa: CASSPFTGGGNEQFF

j_call: TRBJ2-5
v_call: TRBV7-9
d_call: TRBD2
cdr3_aa: CASSSVAGGQRETQYF

j_call: TRBJ2-1
v_call: TRBV12-3/TRBV12-4
d_call: .
cdr3_aa: CASSPQGVEQFF

j_call: TRBJ1-6
v_call: TRBV9
d_call: TRBD1
cdr3_aa: CASSVAGGNSPLHF

j_call: TRBJ2-3
v_call: TRBV24-1
d_call: .
cdr3_aa: CATSTGNTQYF

j_call: TRBJ2-7
v_call: TRBV7-9
d_call: .
cdr3_aa: CASSLIADYEQYF

j_call: TRBJ2-7
v_call: TRBV11-2
d_call: TRBD2
cdr3_aa: CASSLVARLAGPYEQYF

j_call: TRBJ2-5
v_call: TRBV19
d_call: .
cdr3_aa: CASSSRGGETQYF

j_call: TRBJ1-5
v_call: TRBV7-6
d_call: TRBD1
cdr3_aa: CASSPDRDQPQHF

j_call: TRBJ1-1
v_call: TRBV6-2/TRBV6-3
d_call: .
cdr3_aa: CASSRTENTEAFF

j_call: TRBJ1-1
v_call: TRBV10-3
d_call: TRBD1
cdr3_aa: CAISDRDSEAFF

j_call: TRBJ2-7
v_call: TRBV2
d_call: .
cdr3_aa: CATPSPGQANYEQYF

j_call: TRBJ2-3
v_call: TRBV12-3/TRBV12-4
d_call: TRBD2
cdr3_aa: CASMGLAGADTQYF

j_call: TRBJ2-1
v_call: TRBV29-1
d_call: TRBD2
cdr3_aa: CSTSGSYNEQFF

j_call: TRBJ2-5
v_call: TRBV19
d_call: TRBD1
cdr3_aa: CASSNPTGNQETQYF

j_call: TRBJ1-1
v_call: TRBV24-1
d_call: .
cdr3_aa: CATSGGPGQKAFF

j_call: TRBJ2-5
v_call: TRBV24-1
d_call: TRBD1
cdr3_aa: CATSDFPPRTGQETQYF

j_call: TRBJ1-1
v_call: TRBV29-1
d_call: TRBD1
cdr3_aa: CSVARQGAWVAFF

j_call: TRBJ2-7
v_call: TRBV20-1
d_call: .
cdr3_aa: CSASRGTSSYEQYF

j_call: TRBJ2-3
v_call: TRBV29-1
d_call: TRBD1
cdr3_aa: CSVERQGDLGDTQYF

j_call: TRBJ1-5
v_call: TRBV2
d_call: .
cdr3_aa: CASTQNGQSNQPQHF

j_call: TRBJ2-1
v_call: TRBV7-3
d_call: .
cdr3_aa: CASSPGGGPYYNEQFF

j_call: TRBJ1-6
v_call: TRBV7-2
d_call: .
cdr3_aa: CASSLGVYNSPLHF

j_call: TRBJ2-3
v_call: TRBV6-6
d_call: .
cdr3_aa: CASSYMGHDTQYF

j_call: TRBJ2-7
v_call: TRBV10-3
d_call: TRBD2
cdr3_aa: CAISYGTKNSYEQYF

j_call: TRBJ1-2
v_call: TRBV7-8
d_call: .
cdr3_aa: CASSLRGDPNYGYTF

j_call: TRBJ2-3
v_call: TRBV7-9
d_call: .
cdr3_aa: CATSRYADTQYF

j_call: TRBJ2-7
v_call: TRBV5-6
d_call: .
cdr3_aa: CASSLVTVYEQYF

j_call: TRBJ2-1
v_call: TRBV3-1
d_call: .
cdr3_aa: CASSQGQYNEQFF

j_call: TRBJ1-6
v_call: TRBV2
d_call: TRBD1
cdr3_aa: CATRAGTGRNSPLHF

j_call: TRBJ2-5
v_call: TRBV29-1
d_call: .
cdr3_aa: CSVEDFRGFRETQYF

j_call: TRBJ1-2
v_call: TRBV19
d_call: .
cdr3_aa: CASSWRNQGYTF

j_call: TRBJ2-3
v_call: TRBV11-2
d_call: .
cdr3_aa: CASSLRPGGADTQYF

j_call: TRBJ1-5
v_call: TRBV4-1
d_call: .
cdr3_aa: CASSQVQGNQPQHF

j_call: TRBJ1-2
v_call: TRBV27
d_call: .
cdr3_aa: CASSWTPGEGSGYTF